This T cell receptor (beta chain) derives from a study of T-cell memory formation after mild COVID-19. Study information: TCR clusters were mostly donor specific.

Study results and limitations: Memory cells collected pre-infection included some clones that later responded, suggesting cross-reactive memory joined. Of the contracting clones, CD4+ ones lay mainly in CM and EM, and CD8+ ones in EMRA.

Germline CDR1 and CDR2: MGHRA and YSYEKL. Germline trimming cut 0 bases from V and 8 bases from J; bases unmatched to any gene: 11. The CDR3 covers 16 residues. Notes on this clonotype: The antigen remains undetermined.

TCRdb re-called the 5' RACE reads through MiXCR, storing one row per CDR3 protein. Of under 700,000 distinct CDR3 sequences in the sample, about 20% are singletons; the top ten hold roughly an eighth. Sequenced material: PBMCs or a T cell subset sorted from them (not recorded which). The origin of this receptor is an adult woman who had mild COVID-19 (a few samples of this study predate the infection). Cell type and time point are not known. The chain has TRBV4-1 and TRBJ1-2, with 8 bases fitting TRBD1. The CDR3 region is CASSQEPRQGFRGYTF. CDR3 DNA: TGCGCCAGCAGCCAAGAGCCACGACAGGGGTTCCGGGGCTACACCTTC.